This TCR beta chain was sequenced during a study of cytomegalovirus exposure and HLA in healthy donors. Of note for this clone: Its specificity is unknown.

Findings of the study overall: Later analysis suggested links between common viral pathogens and several top significant clusters. In a later analysis, DRB1 alleles had the most associated TCRs; HLA-C alleles the fewest. As was reported, the classifier diagnosed cytomegalovirus status with high specificity and sensitivity.

Use of 60 Vbeta and 13 Jbeta primers characterized the PCR. Profiled with immunoSEQ multiplex PCR; TCRdb holds only in-frame clones, not every one. The listing records around 140,000 clones. The CDR3 has 16 residues. V trimming: 1 base; J trimming: 2 bases; junction bases outside the gene matches: 5. The germline gives CDR1 SEHNR, CDR2 FQNEAQ (reference sequence). The chain uses TRBV7-9 and TRBJ1-2, with 9 bases that match TRBD1. This TCR was recovered from a male donor in good health and CMV-seronegative. The specimen sequenced was PBMCs. In nucleotides, the CDR3 is TGTGCCAGCAGCTTAGAAGGGACAGGGAAAAACTATGGCTACACCTTC. Protein product: CASSLEGTGKNYGYTF.